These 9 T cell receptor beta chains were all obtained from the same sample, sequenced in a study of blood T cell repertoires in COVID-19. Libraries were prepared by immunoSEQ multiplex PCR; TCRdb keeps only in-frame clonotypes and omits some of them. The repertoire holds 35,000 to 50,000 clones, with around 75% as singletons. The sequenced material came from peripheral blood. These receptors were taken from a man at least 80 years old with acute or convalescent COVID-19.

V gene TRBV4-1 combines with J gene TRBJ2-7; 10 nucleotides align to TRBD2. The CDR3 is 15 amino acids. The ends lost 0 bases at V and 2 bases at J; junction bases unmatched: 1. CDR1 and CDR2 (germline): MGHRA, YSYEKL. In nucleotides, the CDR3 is TGCGCCAGCAGCCAAGAACTAGCGGGAACCTACGAGCAGTACTTC. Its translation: CASSQELAGTYEQYF.

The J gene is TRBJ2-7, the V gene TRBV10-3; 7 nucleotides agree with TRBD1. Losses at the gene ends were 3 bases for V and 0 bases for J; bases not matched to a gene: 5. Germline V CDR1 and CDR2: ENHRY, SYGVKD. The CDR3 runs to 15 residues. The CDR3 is CAISDRGQSSYEQYF. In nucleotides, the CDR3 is TGTGCCATCAGTGATAGGGGACAGTCCTCCTACGAGCAGTACTTC.

The CDR3 DNA reads TGTGCCAGCAGCCGGACTAGCGGGAGACGCACAGATACGCAGTATTTT. It specifies CASSRTSGRRTDTQYF. The genes are TRBV2 and TRBJ2-3; 13 bases match TRBD2. Germline V gene sequence: CDR1 SNHLY, CDR2 FYNNEI. The CDR3 sequence is 16 residues long. The V segment lost 6 bases and the J segment 1 base; nucleotides outside the gene matches: 4.

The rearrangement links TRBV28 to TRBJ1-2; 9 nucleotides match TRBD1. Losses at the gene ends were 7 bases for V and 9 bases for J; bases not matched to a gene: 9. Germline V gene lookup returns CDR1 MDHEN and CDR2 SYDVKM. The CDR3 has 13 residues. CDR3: CASTITGGGSYTF. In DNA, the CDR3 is TGTGCCAGCACGATTACAGGGGGCGGAAGCTACACCTTC.

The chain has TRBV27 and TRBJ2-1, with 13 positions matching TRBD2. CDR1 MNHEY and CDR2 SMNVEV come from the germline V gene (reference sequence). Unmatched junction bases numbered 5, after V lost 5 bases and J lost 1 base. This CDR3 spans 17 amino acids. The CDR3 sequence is CASSPRTSGRSYNEQFF. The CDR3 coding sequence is TGTGCCAGCAGTCCCAGGACTAGCGGGAGATCCTACAATGAGCAGTTCTTC.

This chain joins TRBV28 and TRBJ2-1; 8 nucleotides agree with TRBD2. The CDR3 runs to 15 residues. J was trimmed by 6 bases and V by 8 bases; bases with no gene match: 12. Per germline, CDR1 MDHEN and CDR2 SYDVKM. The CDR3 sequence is CASRAGLGILNEQFF. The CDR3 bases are TGTGCCAGCCGTGCGGGACTAGGAATCCTCAATGAGCAGTTCTTC.

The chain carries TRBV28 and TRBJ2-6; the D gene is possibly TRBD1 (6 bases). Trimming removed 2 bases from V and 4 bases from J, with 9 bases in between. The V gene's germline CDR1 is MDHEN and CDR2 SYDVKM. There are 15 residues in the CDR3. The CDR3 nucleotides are TGTGCCAGCAGTTTAGGGGGCTACGGGGCCAACGTCCTGACTTTC. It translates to CASSLGGYGANVLTF.

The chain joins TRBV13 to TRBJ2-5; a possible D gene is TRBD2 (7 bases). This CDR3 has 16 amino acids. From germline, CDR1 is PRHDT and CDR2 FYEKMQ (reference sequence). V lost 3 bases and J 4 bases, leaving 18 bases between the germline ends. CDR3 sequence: CASSFRLVGGGETQYF. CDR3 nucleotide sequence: TGTGCCAGCAGCTTCAGGCTAGTAGGGGGGGGAGAGACCCAGTACTTC.

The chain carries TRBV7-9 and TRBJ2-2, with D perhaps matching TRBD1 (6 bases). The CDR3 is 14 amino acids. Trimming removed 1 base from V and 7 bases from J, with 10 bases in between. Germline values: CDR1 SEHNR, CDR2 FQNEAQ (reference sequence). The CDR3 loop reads CASSLVAGVGELFF. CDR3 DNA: TGTGCCAGCAGCTTAGTGGCAGGGGTCGGGGAGCTGTTTTTT.